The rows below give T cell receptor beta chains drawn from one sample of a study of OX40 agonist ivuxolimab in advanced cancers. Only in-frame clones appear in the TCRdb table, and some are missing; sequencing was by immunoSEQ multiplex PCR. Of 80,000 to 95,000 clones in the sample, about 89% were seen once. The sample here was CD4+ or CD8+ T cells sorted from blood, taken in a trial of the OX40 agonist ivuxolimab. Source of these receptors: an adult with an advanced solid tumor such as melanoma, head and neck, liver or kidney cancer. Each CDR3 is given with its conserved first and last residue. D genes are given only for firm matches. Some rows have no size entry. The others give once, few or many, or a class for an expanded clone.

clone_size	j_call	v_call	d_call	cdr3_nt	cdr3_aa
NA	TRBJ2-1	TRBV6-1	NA	TGTGCCAGCACCCGGTCCCTGGGGCCTTACAATGAGCAGTTCTTC	CASTRSLGPYNEQFF
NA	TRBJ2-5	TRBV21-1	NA	TGTGCCAGCAGCGCCATTAGTCGGCCTCCGGACGGGCAGTACTTC	CASSAISRPPDGQYF
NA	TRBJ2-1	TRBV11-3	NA	TGTGCCAGCAGCTACTCCGGGTCAAGCTCCTACAATGAGCAGTTCTTC	CASSYSGSSSYNEQFF
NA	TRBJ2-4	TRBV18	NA	TGTGCCAGCTCACCTCCCCAGGGAAACATTCAGTACTTC	CASSPPQGNIQYF
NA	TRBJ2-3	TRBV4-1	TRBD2	TGCGCCAGCAGCCAAGAACCCAGGGGACTAGGTTCCAGGGCAGATACGCAGTATTTT	CASSQEPRGLGSRADTQYF
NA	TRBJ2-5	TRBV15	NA	TGTGCCACCAGCAGAGATGTACAGCAAGAGACCCAGTACTTC	CATSRDVQQETQYF
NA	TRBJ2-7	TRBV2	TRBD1	TGTGCCAGCATTCCTGGGGGACAGGGGTCGAGAGGGGACGAGCAGTACTTC	CASIPGGQGSRGDEQYF
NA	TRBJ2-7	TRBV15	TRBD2	TGTGCCACCAGCAGAGGAGCGGGAAGCCTCTCCTACGAGCAGTACTTC	CATSRGAGSLSYEQYF
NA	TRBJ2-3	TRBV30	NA	TGTGCCTGGAACCGTGTAGCGGGCACAGATACGCAGTATTTT	CAWNRVAGTDTQYF
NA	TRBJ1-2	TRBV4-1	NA	TGCGCCAGCAGCCAGGTTCAACTGACGGATGGCTACACCTTC	CASSQVQLTDGYTF
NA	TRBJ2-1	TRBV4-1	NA	TGCGCCAGCAGCCCTCTTCAGACAAAGAGTTTTTACAATGAGCAGTTCTTC	CASSPLQTKSFYNEQFF
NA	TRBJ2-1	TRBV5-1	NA	TGCGCCAGCAGCTTGGCGGGCCCCCCCAACAATGAGCAGTTCTTC	CASSLAGPPNNEQFF
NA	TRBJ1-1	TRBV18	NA	TGTGCCAGCTCTACTACGGCGAACACTGAAGCTTTCTTT	CASSTTANTEAFF
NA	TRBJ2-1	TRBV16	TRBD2	TGTGCCAGCAGCCTCGGCGGGAGCAGCTACAATGAGCAGTTCTTC	CASSLGGSSYNEQFF
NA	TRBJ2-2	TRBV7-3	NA	TGTGCCAGCAGCTTACGCCCCGGGACTTCGAACACCGGGGAGCTGTTTTTT	CASSLRPGTSNTGELFF
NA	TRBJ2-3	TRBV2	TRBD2	TGTGCCAGCAGTGCTTCCGGGACTAGCGTAATTACAGATACGCAGTATTTT	CASSASGTSVITDTQYF
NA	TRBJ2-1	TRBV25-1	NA	TGTGCCAGCAGTGAACGGTACGCTATTGGGAAGAATGAGCAGTTCTTC	CASSERYAIGKNEQFF
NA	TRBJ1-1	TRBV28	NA	TGTGCCAGCAGTTTCCCCCCGCCTGAAGCTTTCTTT	CASSFPPPEAFF
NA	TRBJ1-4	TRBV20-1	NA	TGCAGTGCTACCTATAATGAAAAACTGTTTTTT	CSATYNEKLFF
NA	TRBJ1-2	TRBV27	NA	TGTGCCAGCGGACCTAACTATGGCTACACCTTC	CASGPNYGYTF
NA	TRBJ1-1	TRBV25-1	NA	TGTGCCAGCAGTGAACTCTCGAACACTGAAGCTTTCTTT	CASSELSNTEAFF
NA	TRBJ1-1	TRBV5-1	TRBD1	TGCGCCAGCAGCTTGGAAGGGGGCGCCGTGAACACTGAAGCTTTCTTT	CASSLEGGAVNTEAFF
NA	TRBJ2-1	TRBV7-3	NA	TGTGCCAGCAGGTCCCGGGGGTACCACAATGAGCAGTTCTTC	CASRSRGYHNEQFF
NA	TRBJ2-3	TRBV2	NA	TGTGCCAGCAGTCCCCCCCGGGATTCGGATACGCAGTATTTT	CASSPPRDSDTQYF
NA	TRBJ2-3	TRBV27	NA	TGTGCCAGCAGCCGACTGGGGGACGCAGATACGCAGTATTTT	CASSRLGDADTQYF
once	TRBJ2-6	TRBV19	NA	TGTGCCAGTAGATTCCCGGACGGATATCGCCTCTCTGGGGCCAACGTCCTGACTTTC	CASRFPDGYRLSGANVLTF
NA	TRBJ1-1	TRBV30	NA	TGTGCCTGGAGTGTAACAGTTAACACTGAAGCTTTCTTT	CAWSVTVNTEAFF